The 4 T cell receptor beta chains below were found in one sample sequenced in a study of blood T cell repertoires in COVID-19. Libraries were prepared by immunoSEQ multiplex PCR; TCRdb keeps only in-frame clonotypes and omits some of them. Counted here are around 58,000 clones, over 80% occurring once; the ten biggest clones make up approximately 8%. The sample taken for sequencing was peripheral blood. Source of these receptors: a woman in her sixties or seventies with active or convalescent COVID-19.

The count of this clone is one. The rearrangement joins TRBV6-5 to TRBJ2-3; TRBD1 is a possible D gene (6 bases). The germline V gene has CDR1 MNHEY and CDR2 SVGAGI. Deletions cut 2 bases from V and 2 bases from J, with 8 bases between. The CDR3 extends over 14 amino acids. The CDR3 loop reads CASSYGGLTDTQYF. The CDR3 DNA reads TGTGCCAGCAGTTACGGGGGCCTCACAGATACGCAGTATTTT.

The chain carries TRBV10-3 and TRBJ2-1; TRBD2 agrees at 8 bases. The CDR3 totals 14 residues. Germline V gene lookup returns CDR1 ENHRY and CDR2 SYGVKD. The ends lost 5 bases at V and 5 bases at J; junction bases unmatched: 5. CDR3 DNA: TGTGCCATCAGTACTAGCGGAGGGGACAATGAGCAGTTCTTC. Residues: CAISTSGGDNEQFF.

In DNA form, the CDR3 reads TGTGCCAGCGGTAGACAGGGGGCAGATACGCAGTATTTT. Its translation: CASGRQGADTQYF. The V call is TRBV6-5, the J call TRBJ2-3; 9 nucleotides agree with TRBD1. The CDR3 runs to 13 residues. Looked up from germline, CDR1 is MNHEY and CDR2 is SVGAGI. Germline trimming cut 8 bases from V and 4 bases from J; bases unmatched to any gene: 4.

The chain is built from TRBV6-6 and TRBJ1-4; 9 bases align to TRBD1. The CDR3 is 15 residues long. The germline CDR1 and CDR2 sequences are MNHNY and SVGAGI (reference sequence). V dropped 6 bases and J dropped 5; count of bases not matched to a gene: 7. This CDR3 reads CASSPPGTGNEKLFF. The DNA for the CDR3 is TGTGCCAGCAGCCCCCCCGGGACAGGGAATGAAAAACTGTTTTTT.